This T cell receptor beta chain derives from a study of cytomegalovirus exposure and HLA in healthy donors (TCRdb year 2017). In terms of the full investigation: An earlier analysis of 550 to 700 of the donors reported about 290 Gb of sequence data and around 110 million unique TCR beta sequences from about 179 million T cells. An early release covering roughly 640 HLA-typed donors comprised roughly 300 gigabases of sequencing data and about 90 million unique TCR sequences. Of the roughly 420 genotyped donors, less than 90% were placed in the genetic ancestry cluster associated with self-reported Caucasian donors. The aim of the study was to test whether cataloging public T cell receptors could identify signatures of past pathogen exposure. The study profiled the T cell repertoires of hundreds of subjects by immunosequencing and related them to cytomegalovirus serostatus. A separate validation cohort of over a hundred different subjects was used in addition to the roughly 670-subject first cohort. The study combined high-throughput TCR immunosequencing, statistical association of individual TCRs with disease status, and machine learning to predict cytomegalovirus infection status. In a later analysis, previously published TCR beta repertoires from several hundred donors were re-analyzed and high-resolution HLA genotyping was added so that TCR occurrence patterns could be studied. Rather than drawing on any new phenotypic data, the later analysis identified candidate immune exposures from TCR beta sequences and the way those sequences occurred across donors. An earlier analysis of approximately 640 of the donors applied high-throughput TCR beta sequencing to assess whether each TCR beta V gene segment acted as functional or pseudogenic. Alongside the repertoire data, information on donor age, sex, ethnicity and CMV serostatus was compiled. A later genetic analysis took genome-wide SNP genotypes for about 60% of the roughly 670 donors and used that subset as a discovery cohort. Every repertoire in the discovery cohort had been generated on one and the same sequencing platform. Class I and class II HLA loci were covered by the typing at four-digit resolution. The number of typed donors differed by locus: about 620-640 for A, B, C, DRB1 and DQB1; 522 for DQA1; approximately 600 for DPA1; and some 450 for DPB1. A handful of DR-DQ haplotypes were handled as single units for association and clustering because linkage in the cohort was strong. Among some 400 genotyped donors of the cohort, an average of about 220,000 unique TCR beta nucleotide sequences was sequenced per donor, of which roughly 18% were non-productive.

Receptor libraries were prepared by the immunoSEQ multiplex PCR assay. For the multiplex PCR, a mixture combining 60 forward primers for TCR Vbeta segments and 13 reverse primers for TCR Jbeta segments was used. A multiplex PCR assay on genomic DNA amplified the CDR3 region of rearranged TCR beta genes. Amplified TCR beta libraries were sequenced as 87-base-pair reads on the Illumina HiSeq System. The original pipeline was this. In a later analysis, roughly 80 million unique TCR beta chains were counted across the approximately 640 repertoires, and some 10 million of these chains were shared by at least two donors. Raw reads were error-corrected and collapsed into unique sequences with a nearest-neighbor algorithm that merged closely related sequences to remove PCR and sequencing errors. V, D and J gene segments were assigned by aligning CDR3 sequences to IMGT reference sequences. Each retained sequence needed at least a six-nucleotide match to both a V gene segment and a J gene segment. Rearrangements were classified as productive when the CDR3 lacked stop codons and remained in frame with V and J, and all other rearrangements were classified as non-productive. Following IMGT convention, CDR3 was defined as the stretch from the second conserved V-encoded cysteine up to the conserved J-encoded phenylalanine. Sequences without an unambiguous match to a single V gene segment were excluded from the earlier analysis of about 630 of the donors. An earlier analysis of 587 of the donors classified V segments as functional when productive rearrangements were above 56.7% and as segregating when the standard deviation between donors was above 5%. A statistical classification framework was developed to diagnose cytomegalovirus status using the catalog of TCR beta chain sequences. V and J gene assignment, in a later analysis, came from comparing TCR nucleotide sequences with IMGT/GENE-DB human TR gene sequences. In a later analysis, CDR3 sequences and most-parsimonious VDJ recombination scenarios were assigned using the TCRdist pipeline. In a later analysis, every TCR beta chain was defined by the combination of its CDR3 amino acid sequence and its V-gene family, and reads without a unique V-gene family were dropped. To address suspected cross-contamination and a sequencing artifact, a later analysis removed several hundred highly shared, low-generation-probability nucleotide sequences. In a later analysis, a clonal expansion index was calculated for each public chain from normalized within-repertoire ranks of inferred template counts. In a later analysis, generation probabilities were computed with a VDJ recombination model fitted to out-of-frame rearrangements, and the resulting probabilities were checked against IGoR. Hypergeometric tests were used in a later analysis to score TCR-TCR, TCR-HLA and TCR-CMV co-occurrence, with a repertoire-size bias correction applied to the TCR pairs. In a later analysis, false discovery rates were estimated by permuting HLA or CMV assignments 20 times. In a later analysis, co-occurring TCRs were grouped using DBSCAN, with TCRdist sequence similarity added in when clustering inside HLA-allele-positive subsets. For co-occurrence clustering, repertoires with fewer than 30,000 or more than 120,000 public chains were excluded, along with about five repertoires with anomalous nucleotide sharing. The clones in this table, taken by TCRdb from immuneACCESS, are in-frame only. Not every clone is retained; where verified, under half of the shortfall comes from an unresolved V gene, and the cause of the rest is unknown. V and J calls plus clone size are reproduced from that table; the DNA served to infer D and trimming. For this sample the table gives some 97,000 clones, of which more than 75% were detected only once. Approximately 3.6% of the sample belongs to the ten largest clones.

On this clone: Which antigen it targets is not known. No clone much larger than this one lies a single base away; base qualities are absent.

The research as a whole found: The earlier analysis of approximately 540 of the donors excluded about 16 rarely observed V segments, including chromosome 9 orphons, because counts were too low. In both the original and validation cohorts, the classifier was reported to diagnose cytomegalovirus status with high specificity and sensitivity. According to a later analysis, most CMV-associated TCR beta chains appeared to be HLA-restricted, and the HLA associations seemed to be driven largely by CMV exposure. According to a later analysis, TCR association rates differed among HLA loci, with DRB1 alleles showing the most associated TCRs and HLA-C alleles showing the fewest. Several of the top co-occurrence clusters appeared to be linked to parvovirus B19, influenza, CMV and Epstein-Barr virus, according to a later analysis. In a later analysis, HLA-associated TCR beta chains were found to be more clonally expanded and to have lower generation probabilities than equally common non-associated chains. A cluster of highly shared sequence variants was judged likely to represent a technical artifact of the sequencing pipeline. According to a later genetic analysis, donors in an Asian-associated ancestry cluster had fewer N-insertions in productive TCRs than the approximately 670-donor mean. HLA typing was unavailable for some donors at each locus, so association tests used only the typed subset. Correlated functional status among segregating V segments might reflect linkage disequilibrium, but an unknown experimental factor could not be ruled out. In an earlier analysis of about 600 of the donors, most TCR beta V segments appeared in productive rearrangements about 90% or about 30% of the time, broadly matching IMGT annotations. A later genetic analysis associated a missense DCLRE1C variant with V-gene and J-gene trimming of TCR beta chains, and an independent cohort replicated the association. The authors suggested that the approach could potentially be generalized to other disease states and immunological phenotypes. Most TCR sequences were observed very rarely across donors, whereas some public TCRs were present in many individuals. Specific HLA alleles were associated with around 18,000 TCR beta sequences at a false discovery rate of 0.05 in a later analysis. The cohort was sequenced for TCR beta chains only, and without alpha or paired-chain data the features that could be detected were limited. Immune exposure information for the cohort was limited to CMV serostatus. In vitro tests confirmed that a few of the cytomegalovirus-associated TCR beta chains recognize cytomegalovirus antigens. When HLA alleles, especially DR and DQ, strongly co-occurred, attributing TCR associations to individual alleles was difficult. A further reported finding was that TCR beta sequences accurately predicted the HLA-A and HLA-B alleles for most subjects in the first cohort. The presence/absence analyses assumed that sequencing depth was roughly uniform across donors, and that assumption may not be true. The study gave a list of over 150 TCR beta chains associated with cytomegalovirus.

The cohort comprised 710 or so healthy bone marrow donors. At the time of sampling, all cohort members were nominally healthy, though unrecorded immune exposures were likely present. The donor tested CMV seropositive, placing the donor among the roughly 300 seropositive members of the cohort. Each donor provided a peripheral blood sample, and peripheral blood mononuclear cells were used for TCR beta sequencing. The Qiagen DNeasy Blood Extraction Kit was used to extract genomic DNA from the blood cell samples. This receptor was identified in a woman in her fifties or sixties in good health and CMV-seropositive. Sequencing used PBMCs.

The DNA sequence reads TGTGCCAGTAGCCCAGGGGCAGCTAGCAATCAGCCCCAGCATTTT. Its amino acids are CASSPGAASNQPQHF. The chain uses TRBV19 and TRBJ1-5; 6 matching bases give a weak D call of TRBD1. Reading from cysteine to phenylalanine, the CDR3 counts 15 amino acids. Only CDR3 DNA is held: 45 bases, read in frame from base 1. CDR1 and CDR2, per the germline V gene (reference sequence), are LNHDA and SQIVND. The germline ends are 12 bases apart after V is trimmed by 6 bases and J by 0 bases.